These 15 T cell receptor beta chains originate from one sample sequenced in a study of T cells after posttransplantation cyclophosphamide. TCRdb's copy holds only in-frame clones and misses some; the assay was immunoSEQ multiplex PCR. Counted here are tens of thousands of clones, around 90% occurring once; the ten biggest clones make up 0.1%. Cells defined as naive were viable CD3+CD4+ or CD3+CD8+ and CCR7+CD45RA+CD45RO-CD95-CD27+CD28+. Source material: naive CD4+ T cells sorted from blood. The source of these receptors is a man aged 25-40 years in good health and a related stem cell transplant donor.

The J gene is TRBJ1-2, the V gene TRBV19; 7 bases map to TRBD1. Germline V gene data show CDR1 as LNHDA and CDR2 as SQIVND (reference sequence). With V trimmed by 0 bases and J by 8 bases, 9 bases remained unmatched. The length of the CDR3 is 15 residues. Written as DNA, the CDR3 is TGTGCCAGTAGTATAGATACCTACAGGGGTGGAGGCTACACCTTC. Protein sequence: CASSIDTYRGGGYTF.

The V gene is TRBV10-3, the J gene TRBJ2-1; 11 positions match TRBD1. V shed 2 bases and J 7 bases; nucleotides not matched to a gene: 7. Germline CDR1 and CDR2: ENHRY and SYGVKD. The CDR3 has 16 amino acids. CDR3 DNA: TGTGCCATCAGTGAGCCGGGACAGGGGGGTGGGAATGAGCAGTTCTTC. This encodes CAISEPGQGGGNEQFF.

This clone was counted a single time. The chain recombines TRBV19 with TRBJ1-5; 7 nucleotides line up with TRBD1. CDR1 is LNHDA and CDR2 is SQIVND in the germline V gene (reference sequence). CDR3 length equals 15 residues. J was trimmed by 3 bases and V by 4 bases; bases with no gene match: 6. CDR3 sequence reads: CASSRDSSFNQPQHF. The DNA for the CDR3 is TGTGCCAGTAGTAGGGACAGCTCCTTCAATCAGCCCCAGCATTTT.

This chain links TRBV30 with TRBJ1-1; D gene uncertain. Germline values: CDR1 GTSNPN, CDR2 SVGIG (reference sequence). V lost 1 base to trimming and J lost 1 base, with 13 bases between them. There are 15 residues in the CDR3. The CDR3 reads CAWSDRTDRNTEAFF. The CDR3 region has the DNA TGTGCCTGGAGTGATAGAACAGATAGGAACACTGAAGCTTTCTTT.

This chain uses TRBV4-1 with TRBJ2-6; perhaps TRBD2 as D (6 bases). CDR3 size: 18 residues. With 3 bases removed from V and 3 bases from J, the gap between germline ends came to 18 bases. Germline CDR1 and CDR2: MGHRA and YSYEKL. The DNA for the CDR3 is TGCGCCAGCAGCCAGGTGGAGGGAAGGATCGGTGGGGCCAACGTCCTGACTTTC. This sequence encodes CASSQVEGRIGGANVLTF.

The J gene is TRBJ2-3, the V gene TRBV7-2; 7 nucleotides line up with TRBD1. Germline-derived CDR1 and CDR2 are SGHTA and FQGNSA. The junction had 10 bases not matched to a gene; V was cut back by 1 base and J by 6 bases. The CDR3 loop spans 16 amino acids. CDR3 residues: CASSLEGAIRTDTQYF. The CDR3 DNA follows: TGTGCCAGCAGCTTAGAGGGGGCCATACGTACGGATACGCAGTATTTT.

The chain recombines TRBV9 with TRBJ2-3; 7 bases align to TRBD2. The CDR3 is 15 amino acids. Per germline, CDR1 SGDLS and CDR2 YYNGEE. Losses at the gene ends were 0 bases for V and 2 bases for J; bases not matched to a gene: 3. The CDR3 protein is CASSVGGDYTDTQYF. The CDR3 DNA reads as TGTGCCAGCAGCGTAGGCGGGGACTACACAGATACGCAGTATTTT. Supplemented by reference TRBV9 and TRBJ2-3, the full variable domain reads DSGVTQTPKHLITATGQRVTLRCSPRSGDLSVYWYQQSLDQGLQFLIQYYNGEERAKGNILERFSAQQFPDLHSELNLSSLELGDSALYFCASSVGGDYTDTQYFGPGTRLTVL.

V usage is TRBV6-5 and J usage is TRBJ1-1; 9 bases fit TRBD1. V was pared by 10 bases and J by 2 bases, with 11 bases of the junction left unmatched. CDR1 is MNHEY, CDR2 SVGAGI, per germline. CDR3 size: 15 residues. CDR3 DNA: TGTGCCACCCGAGACGACAGGGGGTCTAACACTGAAGCTTTCTTT. It specifies CATRDDRGSNTEAFF.

The gene calls are TRBV4-1 and TRBJ2-3, with D hard to call. The germline gives CDR1 MGHRA, CDR2 YSYEKL. The CDR3 is 15 residues long. V lost 0 bases and J lost 2, with 9 bases in between. The CDR3 spells CASSQDGHFTDTQYF. As DNA, the CDR3 is TGCGCCAGCAGCCAAGACGGTCACTTCACAGATACGCAGTATTTT.

This clone came up once. This chain uses TRBV6-1 with TRBJ2-7; D perhaps matches TRBD2 (6 bases). Germline V gene sequence: CDR1 MNHNS, CDR2 SASEGT. The CDR3 has 15 amino acids. V was clipped by 2 bases and J by 1 base, with 12 bases between them. The CDR3 sequence is CASSESWRGSYEQYF. The CDR3 nucleotides are TGTGCCAGCAGTGAATCTTGGCGGGGTTCCTACGAGCAGTACTTC.

The genes are TRBV6-5 and TRBJ1-2; 7 nucleotides match TRBD1. CDR1 MNHEY and CDR2 SVGAGI come from the germline V gene. With V trimmed by 2 bases and J by 5 bases, 8 bases remained unmatched. CDR3 length: 15 residues. The CDR3 reads CASSYPRAGGYGYTF. Here the CDR3 DNA reads TGTGCCAGCAGTTACCCCCGGGCAGGGGGGTATGGCTACACCTTC.

This chain joins TRBV7-9 and TRBJ1-2; tentatively, D is TRBD1 (5 bases). The CDR3 consists of 14 residues. The V gene lost 5 bases and the J gene lost 3 bases, with 13 bases spanning the gap. Looked up from germline, CDR1 is SEHNR and CDR2 is FQNEAQ (reference sequence). For the CDR3, the DNA is TGTGCCAGCAGCCTGGGGGGGTTCTACTATGGCTACACCTTC. It yields the protein CASSLGGFYYGYTF.

This rearrangement joins TRBV19 to TRBJ1-1, with a possible D match to TRBD1 (6 bases). The germline V gene encodes CDR1 LNHDA and CDR2 SQIVND (reference sequence). The ends were cut back, 9 bases at V and 2 bases at J, with 16 bases in the middle. The CDR3 extends over 14 amino acids. CDR3 region: CASRVNRENTEAFF. CDR3 nucleotide sequence: TGTGCCAGCCGAGTGAACAGGGAAAACACTGAAGCTTTCTTT. Filled out from reference TRBV19 and TRBJ1-1, the complete variable domain reads DGGITQSPKYLFRKEGQNVTLSCEQNLNHDAMYWYRQDPGQGLRLIYYSQIVNDFQKGDIAEGYSVSREKKESFPLTVTSAQKNPTAFYLCASRVNRENTEAFFGQGTRLTVV.

The V call is TRBV18, the J call TRBJ2-7; TRBD1 matches 9 bases. The V and J ends lost 3 bases and 2 bases, in that order; junction bases with no gene match: 5. This CDR3 region has 15 residues. Germline loops: CDR1 KGHSH, CDR2 LQKENI. The CDR3 nucleotides are TGTGCCAGCTCACCGGGGACAGGGAGTCCCTACGAGCAGTACTTC. Encoded protein: CASSPGTGSPYEQYF.

The chain uses TRBV29-1 and TRBJ2-2, with TRBD1 matching over 7 bases. Trimming at V came to 4 bases and at J to 5 bases, leaving 7 bases not matched to a gene. The CDR3 totals 14 residues. Germline loops: CDR1 SQVTM, CDR2 ANQGSEA. CDR3 DNA sequence: TGCAGCGTTGCTCGGGACAGTGTGACCGGGGAGCTGTTTTTT. Residues: CSVARDSVTGELFF.